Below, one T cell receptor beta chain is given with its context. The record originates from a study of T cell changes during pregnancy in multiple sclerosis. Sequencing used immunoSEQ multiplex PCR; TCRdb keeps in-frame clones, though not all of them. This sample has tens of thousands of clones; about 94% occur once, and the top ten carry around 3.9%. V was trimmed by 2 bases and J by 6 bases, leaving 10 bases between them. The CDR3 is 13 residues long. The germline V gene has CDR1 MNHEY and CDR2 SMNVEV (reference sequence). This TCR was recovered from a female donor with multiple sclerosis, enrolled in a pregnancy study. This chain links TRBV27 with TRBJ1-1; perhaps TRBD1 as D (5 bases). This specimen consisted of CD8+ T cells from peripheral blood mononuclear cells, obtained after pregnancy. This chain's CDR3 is CASSLGGAAEAFF. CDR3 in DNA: TGTGCCAGCAGTTTAGGAGGGGCGGCTGAAGCTTTCTTT.